This passage covers 30 T cell receptor beta chains from one sample sequenced in a study of response to subunit inactivated influenza vaccine. One entry per CDR3 protein results from TCRdb running MiXCR on the RT-PCR reads. The sample lists a few hundred thousand distinct CDR3 sequences, approximately 11% seen once, with approximately 11% in the top ten. This sample also belongs to another study, concerning T cells expressing NK-cell markers. According to that study: Template switching by 5'RACE with UMIs generated the TCR beta cDNA.

The input for sequencing was PBMCs from blood, taken on the day of vaccination. Receptors originate from a man aged 45-65 years who received an inactivated influenza vaccine.

The genes are TRBV28 and TRBJ2-7; D not certain. The CDR3 runs 12 residues. Germline V CDR1 and CDR2: MDHEN, SYDVKM. V was clipped by 7 bases and J by 3 bases, with 10 bases between them. The CDR3 nucleotides read TGTGCCAGCAAGAGTGGATACTACGAGCAGTACTTC. This gives the protein CASKSGYYEQYF.

This rearrangement joins TRBV20-1 to TRBJ2-4; 10 bases are a match to TRBD2. Trimming took 6 bases from V and 5 from J; bases not matched to a gene: 4. The CDR3 length is 13 residues. Germline CDR1 reads DFQATT; CDR2 reads SNEGSKA (reference sequence). The CDR3 loop reads CSAITSGENIQYF. The CDR3 region has the DNA TGCAGTGCGATAACTAGCGGGGAAAACATTCAGTACTTC.

This clonotype has a count of ten or more. The J gene is TRBJ2-1, the V gene TRBV7-8; D not certain. Germline V gene lookup returns CDR1 SGHVS and CDR2 FQNEAQ. The CDR3 runs 17 residues. V lost 1 base to trimming and J lost 6 bases, with 19 bases between them. The CDR3 DNA follows: TGTGCCAGCAGCTTAGTAACGGTTCCTGGGTTTAGCAATGAGCAGTTCTTC. Translated: CASSLVTVPGFSNEQFF. Looking up the rest from reference TRBV7-8 and TRBJ2-1 gives the full variable domain: GAGVSQSPRYKVAKRGQDVALRCDPISGHVSLFWYQQALGQGPEFLTYFQNEAQLDKSGLPSDRFFAERPEGSVSTLKIQRTQQEDSAVYLCASSLVTVPGFSNEQFFGPGTRLTVL.

The chain joins TRBV9 to TRBJ2-7; tentative D call: TRBD1 (6 bases). The CDR3 sequence is 15 residues long. V was shortened by 2 bases and J by 2 bases, with 14 bases between the two germline ends. Germline CDR1 is SGDLS and CDR2 is YYNGEE. The CDR3 reads CASSVGQGNPYEQYF. The CDR3 DNA sequence: TGTGCCAGCAGCGTTGGGCAGGGGAATCCCTACGAGCAGTACTTC.

V is TRBV20-1 and J is TRBJ2-3; 7 bases line up with TRBD1. CDR1 and CDR2 (germline): DFQATT, SNEGSKA (reference sequence). The CDR3 spans 15 residues. V lost 1 base to trimming and J lost 1 base; unmatched junction nucleotides: 5. The CDR3 reads CSARGVRGRTDTQYF. In DNA form, the CDR3 reads TGCAGTGCTAGAGGGGTAAGGGGGCGCACAGATACGCAGTATTTT.

This clonotype was found many times. The gene calls are TRBV29-1 and TRBJ1-1; D possibly corresponds to TRBD1 (5 bases). Trimming took 6 bases from V and 0 from J, leaving 11 bases between them. From germline, CDR1 is SQVTM and CDR2 ANQGSEA. The CDR3 length is 13 residues. The CDR3 here is CSVRQKVNTEAFF. CDR3 bases: TGCAGCGTCCGACAGAAAGTGAACACTGAAGCTTTCTTT.

The chain is built from TRBV6-2 or TRBV6-3 and TRBJ2-2; 9 bases map to TRBD2. From germline, CDR1 is MNHEY and CDR2 SVGEGT. V was pared by 7 bases and J by 7 bases, with 10 bases of the junction left unmatched. The CDR3 runs to 15 residues. Written as DNA, the CDR3 is TGTGCCAGCAAGGCCAGCGGGAGGATCGGCGGGGAGCTGTTTTTT. As protein: CASKASGRIGGELFF.

This clonotype came up a few times. This chain joins TRBV6-5 and TRBJ1-1; D possibly corresponds to TRBD1 (5 bases). In germline, CDR1 is MNHEY, CDR2 SVGAGI. CDR3 length: 14 residues. V lost 5 bases and J 4 bases, leaving 14 bases between the germline ends. CDR3 in DNA: TGTGCCAGCAGTCACCGTCTCGGGGGCACTGAAGCTTTCTTT. It encodes CASSHRLGGTEAFF.

This clonotype was seen many times. The chain employs TRBV5-1 and TRBJ2-2, with unresolved D. CDR3 size: 13 residues. The V gene lost 3 bases and the J gene lost 8 bases, with 11 bases spanning the gap. Germline V gives CDR1 SGHRS, CDR2 YFSETQ. Written as DNA, the CDR3 is TGCGCCAGCAGCTCGACGGTCGGTGGGGAGCTGTTTTTT. It specifies CASSSTVGGELFF.

This clonotype was seen only a few times. The genes are TRBV10-2 and TRBJ2-7; D gene uncertain. Germline V lookup: CDR1 WSHSY, CDR2 SAAADI. The CDR3 has 13 amino acids. The V end was cut by 3 bases, the J end by 1 base, with 7 bases between. The CDR3 is CASSDPASYEQYF. CDR3 DNA: TGCGCCAGCAGTGATCCAGCGTCCTACGAGCAGTACTTC.

This sequence joins TRBV5-5 and TRBJ2-1, with 7 bases aligning to TRBD2. V lost 0 bases and J lost 13; bases outside the gene matches: 4. This CDR3 spans 12 amino acids. Germline assignment: CDR1 SGHKS and CDR2 YYEKEE (reference sequence). The CDR3 sequence: CASSLAGGVQFF. As DNA, the CDR3 is TGTGCCAGCAGCTTGGCGGGAGGTGTACAGTTCTTC. The full variable domain, with the rest looked up from reference TRBV5-5 and TRBJ2-1, is DAGVTQSPTHLIKTRGQQVTLRCSPISGHKSVSWYQQVLGQGPQFIFQYYEKEERGRGNFPDRFSARQFPNYSSELNVNALLLGDSALYLCASSLAGGVQFFGPGTRLTVL.

The chain links TRBV20-1 to TRBJ1-1; D not certain. Trimming pared 2 bases from V and 0 bases from J, leaving 4 bases between. The CDR3 spans 12 residues. Germline values: CDR1 DFQATT, CDR2 SNEGSKA (reference sequence). DNA for the CDR3: TGCAGTGCTAGACCTATGAACACTGAAGCTTTCTTT. It yields the protein CSARPMNTEAFF.

This clonotype has at least ten counts. The chain uses TRBV7-8 and TRBJ2-1; D is ambiguous. Germline V gene data show CDR1 as SGHVS and CDR2 as FQNEAQ. Trimming removed 5 bases from V and 2 bases from J, with 10 bases in between. The CDR3 consists of 14 residues. In nucleotides, the CDR3 is TGTGCCAGCAGCCCAAAGGTCGCCTACAATGAGCAGTTCTTC. This sequence encodes CASSPKVAYNEQFF.

The chain is built from TRBV7-2 and TRBJ2-3; 12 bases fit TRBD1. The assigned J gene may be wrong: the sequence end matches TRBJ1-5 better. There are 16 residues in the CDR3. From germline, CDR1 is SGHTA and CDR2 FQGNSA. CDR3 protein: CASSAARDRGPDTQHF. The CDR3 DNA sequence: TGTGCCAGCAGCGCAGCACGGGACAGGGGGCCAGATACGCAGCATTTT.

This clonotype turned up a few times. The J gene is TRBJ1-2, the V gene TRBV12-3 or TRBV12-4, with D possibly TRBD1 on 6 matching bases. V was shortened by 3 bases and J by 7 bases, with 15 bases between the two germline ends. The length of the CDR3 is 14 residues. The CDR3 spells CASSLGGQSPGYTF. In nucleotides, the CDR3 is TGTGCCAGCAGTTTGGGAGGACAGTCCCCTGGCTACACCTTC.

There are many counts of this clonotype. The chain uses TRBV6-2 or TRBV6-3 and TRBJ1-5; D may be TRBD1 (5 bases). Looked up from germline, CDR1 is MNHEY and CDR2 is SVGEGT. There are 18 residues in the CDR3. The ends were cut back, 1 base at V and 3 bases at J, with 19 bases in the middle. CDR3 sequence: CASSYWFSWEGTNQPQHF. The CDR3 DNA reads as TGTGCCAGCAGTTACTGGTTTTCCTGGGAAGGGACCAATCAGCCCCAGCATTTT.

This clonotype was seen more than once but under ten times. CDR3 residues: CASSHRVARGPPTDTQYF. In nucleotides, the CDR3 is TGCGCCAGCAGCCATCGCGTTGCGCGGGGGCCTCCCACAGATACGCAGTATTTT. This sequence joins TRBV4-3 and TRBJ2-3; weak D call: TRBD2 (7 bases). CDR3 length equals 18 residues. Germline CDR1 and CDR2: LGHNA and YSLEER. V lost 3 bases, J lost 2 bases, and 21 bases lay in between.

The gene calls are TRBV3-1 and TRBJ2-1; D is possibly TRBD2 (5 bases). There are 14 residues in the CDR3. Trimming took off 1 base at V and 9 bases at J, with 13 bases between the two ends. Germline CDR1 reads LGHDT; CDR2 reads YNNKEL (reference sequence). This chain's CDR3 is CASSQVGSGSEQFF. The CDR3 bases are TGTGCCAGCAGCCAAGTTGGGAGCGGTTCTGAGCAGTTCTTC.

V is TRBV11-2 and J is TRBJ2-1; D may be TRBD2 (5 bases). CDR1 and CDR2 (germline): SGHAT, FQNNGV. V gave up 5 bases and J gave up 8 bases, with 13 bases separating them. CDR3 length: 13 residues. In nucleotides, the CDR3 is TGTGCCAGCAGCATACTGGACTCCGATGAGCAGTTCTTC. Protein sequence: CASSILDSDEQFF.

The chain employs TRBV6-5 and TRBJ2-1; D is ambiguous. Germline CDR1 and CDR2: MNHEY and SVGAGI. The V end was cut by 6 bases, the J end by 8 bases, with 23 bases between. CDR3 length: 16 amino acids. The CDR3 region has the DNA TGTGCCAGCAGCTATGCCGCGACTCTAACATACGATGAGCAGTTCTTC. Translating it yields CASSYAATLTYDEQFF.

This clonotype was picked up many times. The rearrangement joins TRBV27 to TRBJ2-7, with 7 bases fitting TRBD1. The CDR3 loop spans 14 amino acids. Germline V CDR1 and CDR2: MNHEY, SMNVEV (reference sequence). J lost 3 bases, V lost 6 bases, and 8 bases had no gene match. CDR3 protein: CASSLSAGGYEQYF. DNA of the CDR3: TGTGCCAGCAGCTTGTCGGCAGGGGGCTACGAGCAGTACTTC.

This clonotype has at least ten counts. The chain links TRBV4-3 to TRBJ2-1; D not certain. Trimming removed 0 bases from V and 4 bases from J, with 13 bases in between. CDR1 is LGHNA and CDR2 is YSLEER in the germline V gene. The CDR3 is 16 amino acids. This CDR3 reads CASSQDGEKSYNEQFF. Written as DNA, the CDR3 is TGCGCCAGCAGCCAAGACGGTGAAAAGTCTTACAATGAGCAGTTCTTC.

This clonotype was picked up a small number of times. V is TRBV28 and J is TRBJ2-5; D possibly uses TRBD1 or TRBD2 (6 bases each). The CDR3 extends over 13 amino acids. The V end was cut by 5 bases, the J end by 5 bases, with 12 bases between. The germline gives CDR1 MDHEN, CDR2 SYDVKM. The CDR3 loop is CASSVQGRETQYF. Here the CDR3 DNA reads TGTGCCAGCAGTGTCCAGGGGAGGGAGACCCAGTACTTC.

As DNA, the CDR3 is TGCAGCGTTGAACCGAGGGTGGAGACCCAGTACTTC. It yields the protein CSVEPRVETQYF. The V call is TRBV29-1, the J call TRBJ2-5, with a weak D call TRBD2 (5 bases). CDR3 length: 12 residues. The germline V gene has CDR1 SQVTM and CDR2 ANQGSEA. Between the trimmed V and J ends, which lost 2 bases and 5 bases, there was a span of 9 bases.

The CDR3 sequence: CATSAWTSGGYEQYF. For the CDR3, the DNA is TGTGCCACCAGTGCTTGGACTAGCGGGGGCTACGAGCAGTACTTC. The chain carries TRBV24-1 and TRBJ2-7; 13 bases are shared with TRBD2. Germline V gives CDR1 KGHDR, CDR2 SFDVKD. This CDR3 spans 15 amino acids. The junction had 3 bases not matched to a gene; V was cut back by 5 bases and J by 3 bases.

This clonotype was counted between two and nine times. This rearrangement joins TRBV12-3 or TRBV12-4 to TRBJ2-3; D unclear. V lost 7 bases and J lost 1, with 9 bases in between. The CDR3 has 13 amino acids. The CDR3 region has the DNA TGTGCCAGCACCTCTTTCGGCACAGATACGCAGTATTTT. This sequence encodes CASTSFGTDTQYF.

This clonotype was seen a handful of times. This chain joins TRBV2 and TRBJ1-3; 7 positions match TRBD1. This CDR3 has 14 amino acids. J gave up 2 bases and V 10 bases, and 8 bases lay outside the gene matches. From germline, CDR1 is SNHLY and CDR2 FYNNEI. CDR3 in DNA: TGTGCCACCATAGTAGGGACAGCTGGAAACACCATATATTTT. It is translated as CATIVGTAGNTIYF.

This clonotype was recorded at least ten times. The CDR3 loop reads CASSLLGATTNEKLFF. CDR3 nucleotide sequence: TGCGCCAGCAGCTTGTTGGGAGCAACAACTAATGAAAAACTGTTTTTT. The chain links TRBV5-1 to TRBJ1-4, with D hard to call. Trimming took 1 base from V and 0 from J, leaving 10 bases between them. The germline V gene has CDR1 SGHRS and CDR2 YFSETQ. The CDR3 runs to 16 residues. Drawing the rest from reference TRBV5-1 and TRBJ1-4, the complete variable domain is KAGVTQTPRYLIKTRGQQVTLSCSPISGHRSVSWYQQTPGQGLQFLFEYFSETQRNKGNFPGRFSGRQFSNSRSEMNVSTLELGDSALYLCASSLLGATTNEKLFFGSGTQLSVL.

In this sample, this clonotype turned up a few times. The chain recombines TRBV4-2 with TRBJ2-7; 8 nucleotides line up with TRBD1. CDR1 LGHNA and CDR2 YNFKEQ come from the germline V gene. This CDR3 is 15 amino acids long. The J segment lost 4 bases and the V segment lost 0 bases, leaving 5 bases of the junction unmatched. This CDR3 is CASSQDWQGAYEQYF. DNA of the CDR3: TGTGCCAGCAGCCAAGATTGGCAGGGGGCTTACGAGCAGTACTTC.

In its sample, this clonotype was seen many times. The chain employs TRBV27 and TRBJ1-1; a possible D gene is TRBD1 (5 bases). The V gene's germline CDR1 is MNHEY and CDR2 SMNVEV (reference sequence). Trimming took 3 bases from V and 5 from J, leaving 28 bases between them. The CDR3 consists of 19 residues. The CDR3 sequence: CASSLGRSSEEFTRTEAFF. CDR3 coding DNA: TGTGCCAGCAGTTTGGGACGGTCATCTGAGGAGTTTACGAGGACTGAAGCTTTCTTT.